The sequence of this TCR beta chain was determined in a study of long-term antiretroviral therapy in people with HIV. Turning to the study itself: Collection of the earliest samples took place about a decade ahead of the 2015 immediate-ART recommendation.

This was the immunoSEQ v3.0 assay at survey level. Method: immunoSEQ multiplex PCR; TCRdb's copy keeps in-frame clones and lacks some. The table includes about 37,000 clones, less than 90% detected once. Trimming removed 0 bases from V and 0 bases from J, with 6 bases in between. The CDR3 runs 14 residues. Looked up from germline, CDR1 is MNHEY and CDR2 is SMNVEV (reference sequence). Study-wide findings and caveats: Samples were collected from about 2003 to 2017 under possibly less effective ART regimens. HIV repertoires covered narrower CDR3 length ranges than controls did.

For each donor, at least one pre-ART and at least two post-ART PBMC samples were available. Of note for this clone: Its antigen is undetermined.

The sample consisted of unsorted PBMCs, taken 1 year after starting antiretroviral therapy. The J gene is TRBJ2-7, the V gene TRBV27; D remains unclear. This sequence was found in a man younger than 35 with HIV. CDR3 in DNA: TGTGCCAGCAGTTTATCGGGGAACTCCTACGAGCAGTACTTC. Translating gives CASSLSGNSYEQYF.